The 24 T cell receptor beta chains given below trace back to one sample, sequenced in a study of OX40 agonist ivuxolimab in advanced cancers. Assay used: immunoSEQ multiplex PCR; TCRdb lists only in-frame clones, some missing. The sample lists just over 60,000 clones, roughly 87% occurring once. The specimen was CD4+ or CD8+ T cells sorted from blood, collected in a trial of the OX40 agonist ivuxolimab. Source of these receptors: an adult with an advanced solid tumor such as melanoma, head and neck, liver or kidney cancer.

This clone occurred once. This chain links TRBV4-2 with TRBJ2-1; no clear D. Looked up from germline, CDR1 is LGHNA and CDR2 is YNFKEQ. CDR3 size: 15 residues. V gave up 0 bases and J gave up 6 bases, with 12 bases separating them. The CDR3 sequence: CASSQDVAQGNEQFF. The CDR3 DNA reads as TGTGCCAGCAGCCAAGATGTTGCCCAAGGCAATGAGCAGTTCTTC.

The CDR3: CATSRDGRDVPYF. The DNA for the CDR3 is TGTGCCACCAGCAGAGACGGCAGAGACGTACCCTACTTC. The chain is built from TRBV15 and TRBJ2-5; the D is unclear. Trimming took off 0 bases at V and 14 bases at J, with 16 bases between the two ends. Germline V CDR1 and CDR2: LNHNV, YYDKDF (reference sequence). The CDR3 runs 13 residues.

The rearrangement joins TRBV27 to TRBJ2-7; 12 bases agree with TRBD2. This CDR3 has 16 amino acids. The junction had 10 bases not matched to a gene; V was cut back by 5 bases and J by 5 bases. Germline V gene data show CDR1 as MNHEY and CDR2 as SMNVEV (reference sequence). The CDR3 coding sequence is TGTGCCAGCAGTCCAAGACTAGCGGGAGTGGGTAACGAGCAGTACTTC. This translates into CASSPRLAGVGNEQYF.

This rearrangement joins TRBV4-1 to TRBJ1-3; D gene ambiguous. The CDR3 has 15 amino acids. V was trimmed by 0 bases and J by 0 bases, leaving 6 bases between them. The germline gives CDR1 MGHRA, CDR2 YSYEKL. CDR3 amino acids: CASSQEWGSGNTIYF. The CDR3 DNA follows: TGCGCCAGCAGCCAAGAATGGGGCTCTGGAAACACCATATATTTT.

The chain links TRBV10-3 to TRBJ1-1; D possibly corresponds to TRBD1 (6 bases). CDR1 and CDR2 (germline): ENHRY, SYGVKD. The germline V and J ends were trimmed by 3 bases and 0 bases, with 11 bases remaining between them. This CDR3 contains 15 residues. In DNA, the CDR3 is TGTGCCATCAGTGACCGAGGACAGCTGAACACTGAAGCTTTCTTT. This encodes CAISDRGQLNTEAFF.

This sequence joins TRBV7-2 and TRBJ1-4; D gene unclear. V was cut by 2 bases and J by 3 bases, with 7 bases left in between. The germline V gene encodes CDR1 SGHTA and CDR2 FQGNSA. This CDR3 is built from 14 residues. CDR3 loop: CASSLKRANEKLFF. Written as DNA, the CDR3 is TGTGCCAGCAGCTTAAAGCGGGCTAATGAAAAACTGTTTTTT.

CDR3 DNA sequence: TGTGCCAGCAGCAGGGGGGACAGTTTAGCCAAAAACATTCAGTACTTC. Its protein is CASSRGDSLAKNIQYF. The rearrangement joins TRBV11-2 to TRBJ2-4; TRBD1 might be the D (7 bases). In germline, CDR1 is SGHAT, CDR2 FQNNGV. V gave up 5 bases and J gave up 0 bases, with 14 bases separating them. The CDR3 consists of 16 residues.

For the CDR3, the DNA is TGTGCCAGCAGCCACCGGGACTCTCTATCCCTACACGAGCAGTACTTC. This codes for CASSHRDSLSLHEQYF. The chain uses TRBV7-9 and TRBJ2-7; tentatively, D is TRBD2 (6 bases). The germline V gene encodes CDR1 SEHNR and CDR2 FQNEAQ (reference sequence). The CDR3 contains 16 residues. Deletions cut 5 bases from V and 5 bases from J, with 22 bases between.

V usage is TRBV19 and J usage is TRBJ2-7; a possible D gene is TRBD1 (6 bases). Trimming pared 3 bases from V and 6 bases from J, leaving 15 bases between. The CDR3 totals 14 residues. Germline V CDR1 and CDR2: LNHDA, SQIVND (reference sequence). This CDR3 reads CASSIQGKLTEQYF. DNA for the CDR3: TGTGCCAGTAGTATTCAGGGGAAGTTGACCGAGCAGTACTTC.

J is TRBJ2-7 and V is TRBV4-1, with 7 bases aligning to TRBD1. J was trimmed by 4 bases and V by 0 bases; bases with no gene match: 9. Looked up from germline, CDR1 is MGHRA and CDR2 is YSYEKL. The CDR3 has 16 amino acids. CDR3 residues: CASSQEVQGRRYEQYF. CDR3 in DNA: TGCGCCAGCAGCCAAGAGGTACAGGGGAGAAGGTACGAGCAGTACTTC.

The rearrangement joins TRBV19 to TRBJ1-4; D is possibly TRBD1 (5 bases). The CDR3 spans 16 residues. Germline CDR1 LNHDA, CDR2 SQIVND (reference sequence). V lost 4 bases and J lost 2, with 14 bases in between. CDR3 region: CASSTTSGLTNEKLFF. The CDR3 DNA follows: TGTGCCAGTAGTACCACTTCAGGGTTGACTAATGAAAAACTGTTTTTT. The whole variable domain, remainder taken from reference TRBV19 and TRBJ1-4, is DGGITQSPKYLFRKEGQNVTLSCEQNLNHDAMYWYRQDPGQGLRLIYYSQIVNDFQKGDIAEGYSVSREKKESFPLTVTSAQKNPTAFYLCASSTTSGLTNEKLFFGSGTQLSVL.

The chain couples TRBV19 to TRBJ2-7; the match to TRBD2 covers 8 bases. The CDR3 extends over 17 amino acids. Germline V gene sequence: CDR1 LNHDA, CDR2 SQIVND (reference sequence). J lost 3 bases, V lost 4 bases, and 14 bases had no gene match. DNA for the CDR3: TGTGCCAGTAGTACCCACGGGCGGGGGGCCCGGATCTACGAGCAGTACTTC. Its protein product is CASSTHGRGARIYEQYF.

The chain carries TRBV7-9 and TRBJ2-7, with 10 bases identical to TRBD1. This CDR3 comprises 18 residues. Looked up from germline, CDR1 is SEHNR and CDR2 is FQNEAQ (reference sequence). V dropped 4 bases and J dropped 1; count of bases not matched to a gene: 13. The CDR3 spells CASSSSGQGWFGSYEQYF. The CDR3 DNA sequence: TGTGCCAGCAGCTCTTCGGGACAGGGGTGGTTTGGATCCTACGAGCAGTACTTC.

J is TRBJ1-1 and V is TRBV2; possibly TRBD1 for D (5 bases). V lost 6 bases and J lost 5, with 13 bases in between. The CDR3 runs to 13 residues. Germline CDR1 reads SNHLY; CDR2 reads FYNNEI. CDR3 amino acids: CASRTAGGTEAFF. In DNA form, the CDR3 reads TGTGCCAGCAGGACGGCGGGGGGTACTGAAGCTTTCTTT.

The chain uses TRBV19 and TRBJ2-3; tentative D call: TRBD1 (6 bases). Trimming took off 5 bases at V and 2 bases at J, with 17 bases between the two ends. Germline V gene data show CDR1 as LNHDA and CDR2 as SQIVND (reference sequence). The CDR3 extends over 16 amino acids. The CDR3 DNA is TGTGCCAGTAGTCCCCGGACAGAATCCGCCACAGATACGCAGTATTTT. Protein sequence: CASSPRTESATDTQYF.

On this clone: Germline is not matched at one junction end, which may reflect a read error. This chain links TRBV11-2 with TRBJ1-1; no definite D call. The CDR3 length is 13 residues. Germline loops: CDR1 SGHAT, CDR2 FQNNGV. The chain's CDR3 is CATSTRLGTEAFF. CDR3 bases: TGTGCCACCAGCACGAGGTTAGGGACTGAAGCTTTCTTT. Supplemented by reference TRBV11-2 and TRBJ1-1, the full variable domain reads EAGVAQSPRYKIIEKRQSVAFWCNPISGHATLYWYQQILGQGPKLLIQFQNNGVVDDSQLPKDRFSAERLKGVDSTLKIQPAKLEDSAVYLCATSTRLGTEAFFGQGTRLTVV.

The CDR3: CASSLESGGAETQYF. DNA for the CDR3: TGTGCCAGCAGCTTAGAGTCAGGCGGAGCAGAGACCCAGTACTTC. This chain connects TRBV7-3 to TRBJ2-5; D is undetermined. This CDR3 region has 15 residues. Deletions cut 2 bases from V and 4 bases from J, with 14 bases between. CDR1 is SGHTA and CDR2 is FQGTGA in the germline V gene.

V and J are TRBV6-6 and TRBJ2-3; D is unclear. V dropped 0 bases and J dropped 4 bases, with 8 bases sitting between them. CDR3 size: 14 residues. Germline V gene data show CDR1 as MNHNY and CDR2 as SVGAGI (reference sequence). The CDR3 DNA follows: TGTGCCAGCAGTTACTCCTTACGGGCAGATACGCAGTATTTT. Translated, it gives CASSYSLRADTQYF.

The chain is built from TRBV29-1 and TRBJ2-1, with 7 bases identical to TRBD2. Germline V lookup: CDR1 SQVTM, CDR2 ANQGSEA. V dropped 4 bases and J dropped 4; count of bases not matched to a gene: 7. The length of the CDR3 is 14 residues. The CDR3 region is CSVGLAEPYNEQFF. CDR3 bases: TGCAGCGTTGGGCTAGCGGAGCCATACAATGAGCAGTTCTTC.

V is TRBV11-1 and J is TRBJ2-1, with 8 bases identical to TRBD2. V lost 5 bases and J lost 4; bases outside the gene matches: 10. CDR1 is SGHAT and CDR2 is FQDESV in the germline V gene (reference sequence). This CDR3 comprises 16 residues. CDR3 in amino acids: CASSIRAGAGYNEQFF. The CDR3 nucleotides are TGTGCCAGCAGCATAAGAGCGGGAGCTGGTTACAATGAGCAGTTCTTC.

Only a few counts were recorded for this clone. In DNA, the CDR3 is TGTGCCAGCAGCTGGTATAGCGGGAGGCCCTACGAGCAGTACTTC. Translating it yields CASSWYSGRPYEQYF. The chain is built from TRBV7-2 and TRBJ2-7, with TRBD2 matching over 10 bases. Germline trimming cut 4 bases from V and 2 bases from J; bases unmatched to any gene: 5. Germline assignment: CDR1 SGHTA and CDR2 FQGNSA. This CDR3 is built from 15 residues.

The J gene is TRBJ1-1, the V gene TRBV27, with 9 nucleotides matching TRBD1. CDR1 is MNHEY and CDR2 is SMNVEV in the germline V gene (reference sequence). The CDR3 consists of 14 residues. V gave up 6 bases and J gave up 3 bases; unmatched junction bases: 5. The CDR3 loop is CASSTGGAYTEAFF. The CDR3 DNA reads as TGTGCCAGCAGCACAGGGGGCGCGTACACTGAAGCTTTCTTT.

The gene calls are TRBV30 and TRBJ1-5, with D maybe TRBD1 (5 bases). CDR1 and CDR2 from the germline V gene are GTSNPN and SVGIG (reference sequence). This CDR3 region has 13 residues. Trimming pared 4 bases from V and 3 bases from J, leaving 10 bases between. CDR3 sequence: CAWTEQDNQPQHF. CDR3 bases: TGTGCCTGGACTGAACAGGACAATCAGCCCCAGCATTTT.

J is TRBJ2-7 and V is TRBV2, with a tentative D call TRBD1 (6 bases). The CDR3 sequence is 12 residues long. CDR1 is SNHLY and CDR2 is FYNNEI in the germline V gene. V dropped 6 bases and J dropped 6 bases, with 12 bases sitting between them. CDR3 DNA sequence: TGTGCCAGCAGGCCCGACAGGACCGAGCAGTACTTC. It yields the protein CASRPDRTEQYF.